The T cell receptor beta chain described here comes from a study of human T cells and chemical hapten exposure. Overall study context: Patch tests put 0.01% DPC on the upper back, and the results were checked at 6 days. Small discrepancies in pooled library volume mainly accounted for the varying TCR yields per sample.

TCRdb passed the RACE reads through MiXCR, listing each CDR3 protein once. The sample has a few hundred thousand distinct CDR3 sequences; around 5.5% are singletons. The time point: pre-sensitization, week 0. Treatment meaning: therapeutic diphenylcyclopropenone sensitization with weekly scalp DPC. General study findings and limits: Given that the donors had alopecia, their immune response may differ from that seen in healthy people.

This clonotype was counted many times. Its specificity is unknown. The germline CDR1 and CDR2 sequences are KGHDR and SFDVKD. Trimming took off 5 bases at V and 0 bases at J, with 7 bases between the two ends. This CDR3 has 14 amino acids. The TCR originated in a woman between 18 and 30 years old with alopecia areata. Some clones in this sample may be carry-over from other donors' samples. The sequencing here drew on whole blood, taken in connection with sensitization to the hapten diphenylcyclopropenone (DPC). J is TRBJ1-5 and V is TRBV24-1, with D unresolved. For the CDR3, the DNA is TGTGCCACCAGTGGGGAGGATAGCAATCAGCCCCAGCATTTT. Translated: CATSGEDSNQPQHF.